This record concerns one T cell receptor (beta chain) sequence. Ophthalmopathy patients had Clinical Activity Score at least 3, NOSPECS grade at least 4, duration under 3 months. The data originate from a study of T cells in Graves' hyperthyroidism and ophthalmopathy. Researchers took RNA transcripts and amplified the TCR beta CDR3 regions from them. First-round RT-PCR of the TCR CDR3 relied on the HTBI primer set. TCRdb reprocessed the multiplex PCR reads via MiXCR and lists one record per CDR3 protein. In the table there are around 250,000 distinct CDR3 sequences, roughly 17% of which are singletons. This sequence originates from a woman younger than 35 with Graves' ophthalmopathy. Sample: blood.

The CDR3 protein is CASGGPRSYEQYF. DNA of the CDR3: TGTGCCAGCGGGGGACCCCGGTCCTACGAGCAGTACTTC. The chain carries TRBV28 and TRBJ2-7, with D possibly called TRBD1 or TRBD2 (5 bases each). The germline V gene encodes CDR1 MDHEN and CDR2 SYDVKM. The CDR3 spans 13 residues. V was trimmed by 8 bases and J by 1 base, leaving 12 bases between them.